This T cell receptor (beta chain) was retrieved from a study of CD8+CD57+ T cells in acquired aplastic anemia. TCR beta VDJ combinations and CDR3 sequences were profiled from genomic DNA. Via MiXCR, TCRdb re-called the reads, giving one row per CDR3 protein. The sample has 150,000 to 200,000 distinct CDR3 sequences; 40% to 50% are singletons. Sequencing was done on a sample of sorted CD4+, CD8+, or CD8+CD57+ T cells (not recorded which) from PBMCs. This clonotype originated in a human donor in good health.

In DNA, the CDR3 is TGTGCCAGCAATAGGGGTGGCCAAGAGACCCAGTACTTC. Amino acids: CASNRGGQETQYF. The chain uses TRBV2 and TRBJ2-5; D may be TRBD1 (5 bases). Per germline, CDR1 SNHLY and CDR2 FYNNEI. V lost 7 bases and J 1 base, leaving 10 bases between the germline ends. This CDR3 spans 13 amino acids.